This TCR beta chain was captured in a study of cytomegalovirus exposure and HLA in healthy donors. The assay was immunoSEQ multiplex PCR, and TCRdb's table has in-frame clones only and misses some. The sample carries 45,000 to 55,000 clones, roughly 85% recorded once. Study findings and constraints: It was about 180 TCR beta chains that were listed as cytomegalovirus-associated. There were a few CMV-associated chains whose specificity for CMV antigens was confirmed in vitro.

As to this clone: No antigen is known for it.

Separation from the roughly 670-subject first cohort characterized the roughly 130-subject validation cohort, to which the donors belonged. The source is a woman younger than 45 in good health and CMV-seronegative. What was sequenced was PBMCs.

In nucleotides, the CDR3 is TGTGCCAGCAGTTTAGCGGGAGCGGTGTTTCAGCAGTACTTC. Its protein is CASSLAGAVFQQYF. V and J are TRBV6-5 and TRBJ2-7; 9 bases line up with TRBD2. The CDR3 has 14 amino acids. J gave up 8 bases and V 4 bases, and 9 bases lay outside the gene matches. Germline values: CDR1 MNHEY, CDR2 SVGAGI.